This T cell receptor beta chain was documented in a study of blood T cell repertoires in COVID-19 (dated by TCRdb to 2018 to 2021). In the study overall: Samples covering the acute and convalescent phases of COVID-19 were provided by collaborators in the United States, Italy and Spain. Subjects who had been exposed to COVID-19, were actively infected with it, or had recovered from it provided the deeply sampled blood TCRbeta repertoires that made up the dataset. HLA class I and class II types, where available, came from metadata supplied by the sample provider rather than from assay-based typing. A freely available public database, intended as a resource for researchers studying the immune response to SARS-CoV-2, is where the repertoires were released. Sample metadata almost always included a de-identified subject ID, COVID-19 status, age in years and sex. The samples were drawn from two sources: the first 160 participants of the ongoing ImmuneRACE study, and about 1,300 subjects contributed by 6 global collaborators. The material from the prospective study consisted of cDNA or gDNA derived from T cells, B-cell-depleted T cells, or PBMCs. On the study overall, not on this receptor specifically: Clinical and demographic metadata were provided uncurated, with the amount varying by source and participant.

For this clone: The antigen it recognizes is unknown. Per-base quality was not reported, and no clone a single base away is much larger than it.

TCRbeta CDR3 regions were amplified from genomic DNA by means of the immunoSEQ Assay, a bias-controlled multiplex PCR. The original methods were these. Within the assay, amplification of reference gene primers was used to estimate how many nucleated cells each sample contained. To quantify the absolute abundance of each unique TCRbeta CDR3 rearrangement, sequence reads were collapsed and filtered. For each sample, productive Simpson clonality was calculated as the square root of Simpson's diversity index over productive rearrangements. TCRdb limited this immuneACCESS table to in-frame rearrangements with V and J called. A share of clones is missing; checked studies link under half to unresolved V genes, and the rest is unexplained. That table gives V, J and clone size, and the DNA gave D and trimming. For this sample there are fewer than 450,000 clones; over 80% appear just once. The ten largest clonotypes hold over 6% of the sample.

From the cysteine up to the phenylalanine, the CDR3 has a length of 15 residues. Only the CDR3 region is kept as DNA, spanning 45 bases read in frame from base 1. Via the germline V gene, CDR1 is SGDLS and CDR2 YYNGEE. Trimming leaves V shorter by 5 bases and J shorter by 4 bases, with the junction holding 8 bases beyond the gene matches. One collaborating source in Seattle enrolled patients while the patients were actively infected and followed the patients over time throughout the course of disease. Collaborating institutions collected whole blood in K2EDTA tubes following their own protocols. For TCRbeta analysis, collaborator samples were shipped as frozen whole blood, as isolated PBMCs, or as DNA extracted from either sample type.

The sequence derives from a woman aged 45-59 years with COVID-19, enrolled during active disease. The sample taken for sequencing was peripheral blood. Recombination linked TRBV9 to TRBJ1-2; a stretch of 10 junction bases matches TRBD1. The CDR3 reads as follows: CASSFRDRGLYGYTF. The sequenced DNA is TGTGCCAGCAGTTTCCGGGACAGGGGCCTCTATGGCTACACCTTC. Here the CDR3 is joined to the reference TRBV9 and TRBJ1-2 genes, and the full variable domain is: DSGVTQTPKHLITATGQRVTLRCSPRSGDLSVYWYQQSLDQGLQFLIQYYNGEERAKGNILERFSAQQFPDLHSELNLSSLELGDSALYFCASSFRDRGLYGYTFGSGTRLTVV.